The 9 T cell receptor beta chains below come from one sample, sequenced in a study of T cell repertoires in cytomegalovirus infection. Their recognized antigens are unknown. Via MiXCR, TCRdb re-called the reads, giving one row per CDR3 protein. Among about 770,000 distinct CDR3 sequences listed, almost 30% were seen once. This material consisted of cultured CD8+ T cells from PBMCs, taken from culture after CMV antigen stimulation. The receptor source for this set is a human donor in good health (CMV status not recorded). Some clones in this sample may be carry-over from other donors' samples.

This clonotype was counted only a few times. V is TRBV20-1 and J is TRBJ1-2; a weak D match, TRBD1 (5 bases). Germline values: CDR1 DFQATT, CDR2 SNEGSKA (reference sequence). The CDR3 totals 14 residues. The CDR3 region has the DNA TGCAGCCAGCTACGACAGCCAATTAAATATGGCTACACCTTC. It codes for CSQLRQPIKYGYTF.

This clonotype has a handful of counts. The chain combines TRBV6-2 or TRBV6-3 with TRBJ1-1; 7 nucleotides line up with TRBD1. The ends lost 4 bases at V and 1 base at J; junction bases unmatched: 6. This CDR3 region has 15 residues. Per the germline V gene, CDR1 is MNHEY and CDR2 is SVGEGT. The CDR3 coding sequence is TGTGCCAGCAGTTCCCCAGGGACAGAGAACACTGAAGCTTTCTTT. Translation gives CASSSPGTENTEAFF.

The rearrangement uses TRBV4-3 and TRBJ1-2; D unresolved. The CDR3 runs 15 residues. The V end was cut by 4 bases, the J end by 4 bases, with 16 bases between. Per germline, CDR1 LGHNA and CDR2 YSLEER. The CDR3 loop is CASSPAMRFGYGYTF. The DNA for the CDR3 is TGCGCCAGCAGCCCCGCGATGAGGTTTGGCTATGGCTACACCTTC.

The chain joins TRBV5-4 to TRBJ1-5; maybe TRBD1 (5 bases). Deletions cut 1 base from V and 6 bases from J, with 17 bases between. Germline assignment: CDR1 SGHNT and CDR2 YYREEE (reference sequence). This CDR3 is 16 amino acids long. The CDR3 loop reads CASSLRIGGKVQPQHF. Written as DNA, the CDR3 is TGTGCCAGCAGCTTGAGGATTGGGGGGAAGGTTCAGCCCCAGCATTTT.

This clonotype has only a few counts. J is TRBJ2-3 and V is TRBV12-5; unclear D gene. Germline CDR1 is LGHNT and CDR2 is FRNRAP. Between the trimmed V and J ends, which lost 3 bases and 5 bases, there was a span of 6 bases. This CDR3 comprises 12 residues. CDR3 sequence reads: CASGFNGDTQYF. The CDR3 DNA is TGTGCTAGTGGTTTCAACGGAGATACGCAGTATTTT.

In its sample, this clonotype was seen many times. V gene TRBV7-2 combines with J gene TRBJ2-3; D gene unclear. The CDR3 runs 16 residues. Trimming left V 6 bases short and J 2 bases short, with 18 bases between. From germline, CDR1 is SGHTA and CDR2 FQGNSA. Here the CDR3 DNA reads TGTGCCAGCAGTTCCCACCCAGCAGGAATCACAGATACGCAGTATTTT. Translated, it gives CASSSHPAGITDTQYF.

The CDR3 loop reads CSARTVYSNQPQHF. The CDR3 nucleotides read TGCAGTGCTAGGACGGTGTATAGCAATCAGCCCCAGCATTTT. This chain joins TRBV20-1 and TRBJ1-5; D not certain. Germline V gene data show CDR1 as DFQATT and CDR2 as SNEGSKA (reference sequence). This CDR3 region has 14 residues. V was pared by 3 bases and J by 0 bases, with 9 bases between.

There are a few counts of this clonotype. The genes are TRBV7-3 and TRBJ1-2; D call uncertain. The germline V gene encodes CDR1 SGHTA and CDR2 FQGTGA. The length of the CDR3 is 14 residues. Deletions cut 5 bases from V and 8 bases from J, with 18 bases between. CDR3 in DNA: TGTGCCAGCAGCCCATCTTTCGACACGTCAGGCTACACCTTC. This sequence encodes CASSPSFDTSGYTF. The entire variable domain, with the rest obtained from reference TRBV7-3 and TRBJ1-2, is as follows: GAGVSQTPSNKVTEKGKYVELRCDPISGHTALYWYRQSLGQGPEFLIYFQGTGAADDSGLPNDRFFAVRPEGSVSTLKIQRTERGDSAVYLCASSPSFDTSGYTFGSGTRLTVV.

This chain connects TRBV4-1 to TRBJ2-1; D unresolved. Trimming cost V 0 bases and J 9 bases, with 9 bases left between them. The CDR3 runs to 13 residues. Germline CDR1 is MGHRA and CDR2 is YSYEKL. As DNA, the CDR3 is TGCGCCAGCAGCCAAGATAAACAGCGTGAGCAGTTCTTC. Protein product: CASSQDKQREQFF.